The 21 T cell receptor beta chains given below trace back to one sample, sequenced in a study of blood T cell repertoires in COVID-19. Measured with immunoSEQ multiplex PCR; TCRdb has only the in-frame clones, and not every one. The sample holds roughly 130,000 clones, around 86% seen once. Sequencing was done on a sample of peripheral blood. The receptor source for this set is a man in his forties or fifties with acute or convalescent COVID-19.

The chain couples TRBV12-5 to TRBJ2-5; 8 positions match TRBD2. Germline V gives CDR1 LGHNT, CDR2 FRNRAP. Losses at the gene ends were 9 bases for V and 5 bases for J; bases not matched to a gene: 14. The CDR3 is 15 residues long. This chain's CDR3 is CASLRERGRRETQYF. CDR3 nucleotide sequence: TGTGCTAGCCTGAGGGAGCGGGGGCGTAGGGAGACCCAGTACTTC.

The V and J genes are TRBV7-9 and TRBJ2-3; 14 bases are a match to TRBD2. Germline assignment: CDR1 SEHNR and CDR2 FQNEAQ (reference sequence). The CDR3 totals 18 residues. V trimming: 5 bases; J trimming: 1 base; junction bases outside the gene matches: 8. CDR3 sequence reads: CASSPWTSGRRGTDTQYF. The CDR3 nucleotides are TGTGCCAGCAGCCCGTGGACTAGCGGGAGGAGAGGCACAGATACGCAGTATTTT.

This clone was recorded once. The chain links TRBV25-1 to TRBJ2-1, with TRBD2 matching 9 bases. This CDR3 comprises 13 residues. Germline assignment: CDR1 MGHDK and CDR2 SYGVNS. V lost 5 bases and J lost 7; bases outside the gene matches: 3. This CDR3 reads CASSPSGRNEQFF. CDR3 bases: TGTGCCAGCAGTCCGAGCGGGAGGAATGAGCAGTTCTTC.

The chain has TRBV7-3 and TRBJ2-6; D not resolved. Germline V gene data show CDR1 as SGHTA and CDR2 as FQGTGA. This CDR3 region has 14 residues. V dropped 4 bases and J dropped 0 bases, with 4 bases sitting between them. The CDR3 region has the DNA TGTGCCAGCAGCTCCCGCTCTGGGGCCAACGTCCTGACTTTC. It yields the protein CASSSRSGANVLTF.

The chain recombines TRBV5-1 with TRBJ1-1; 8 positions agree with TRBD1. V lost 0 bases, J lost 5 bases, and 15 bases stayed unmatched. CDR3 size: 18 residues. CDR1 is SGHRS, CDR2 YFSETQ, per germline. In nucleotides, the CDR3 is TGCGCCAGCAGCTTGGCGACCGGGACAGGCAACCTCTATACTGAAGCTTTCTTT. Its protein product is CASSLATGTGNLYTEAFF.

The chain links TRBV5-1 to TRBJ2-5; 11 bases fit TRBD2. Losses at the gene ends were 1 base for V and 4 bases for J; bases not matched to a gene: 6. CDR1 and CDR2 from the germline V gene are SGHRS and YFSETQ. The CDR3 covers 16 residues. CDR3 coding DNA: TGCGCCAGCAGCTTGTCATTAGCGGGGGGGCCAGAGACCCAGTACTTC. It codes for CASSLSLAGGPETQYF. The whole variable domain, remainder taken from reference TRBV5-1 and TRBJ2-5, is KAGVTQTPRYLIKTRGQQVTLSCSPISGHRSVSWYQQTPGQGLQFLFEYFSETQRNKGNFPGRFSGRQFSNSRSEMNVSTLELGDSALYLCASSLSLAGGPETQYFGPGTRLLVL.

The CDR3 protein is CASSSRDRGVHEQYF. Written as DNA, the CDR3 is TGTGCCAGTAGTTCGAGGGACAGGGGCGTCCACGAGCAGTACTTC. The rearrangement links TRBV19 to TRBJ2-7, with 10 bases identical to TRBD1. The V gene's germline CDR1 is LNHDA and CDR2 SQIVND (reference sequence). The ends lost 5 bases at V and 5 bases at J; junction bases unmatched: 9. The CDR3 loop spans 15 amino acids.

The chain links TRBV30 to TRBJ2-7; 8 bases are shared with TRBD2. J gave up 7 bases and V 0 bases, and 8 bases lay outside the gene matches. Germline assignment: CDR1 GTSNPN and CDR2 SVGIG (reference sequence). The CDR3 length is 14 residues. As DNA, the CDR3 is TGTGCCTGGAGTGTACACGGGAGGGTCGCTGAGCAGTACTTC. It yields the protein CAWSVHGRVAEQYF.

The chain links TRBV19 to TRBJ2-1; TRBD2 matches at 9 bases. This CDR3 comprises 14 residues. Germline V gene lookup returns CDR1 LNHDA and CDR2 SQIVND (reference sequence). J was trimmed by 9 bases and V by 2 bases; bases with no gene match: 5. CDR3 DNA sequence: TGTGCCAGTAGTATAATAGCGGGAGATCTTGAGCAGTTCTTC. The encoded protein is CASSIIAGDLEQFF. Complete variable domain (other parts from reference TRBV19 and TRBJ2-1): DGGITQSPKYLFRKEGQNVTLSCEQNLNHDAMYWYRQDPGQGLRLIYYSQIVNDFQKGDIAEGYSVSREKKESFPLTVTSAQKNPTAFYLCASSIIAGDLEQFFGPGTRLTVL.

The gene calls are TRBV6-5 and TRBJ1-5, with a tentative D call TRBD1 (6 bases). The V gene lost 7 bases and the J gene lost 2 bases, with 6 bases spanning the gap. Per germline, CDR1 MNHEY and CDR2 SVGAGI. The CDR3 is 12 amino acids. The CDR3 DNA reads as TGTGCCAGCAAGGGGGGCAATCAGCCCCAGCATTTT. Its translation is CASKGGNQPQHF.

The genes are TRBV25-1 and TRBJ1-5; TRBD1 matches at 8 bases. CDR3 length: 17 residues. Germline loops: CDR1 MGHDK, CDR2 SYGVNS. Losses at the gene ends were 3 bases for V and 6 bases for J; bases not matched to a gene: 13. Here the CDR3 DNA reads TGTGCCAGCAGTGACCCAGGGGGCGATGGGGTGGGTCAGCCCCAGCATTTT. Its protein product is CASSDPGGDGVGQPQHF.

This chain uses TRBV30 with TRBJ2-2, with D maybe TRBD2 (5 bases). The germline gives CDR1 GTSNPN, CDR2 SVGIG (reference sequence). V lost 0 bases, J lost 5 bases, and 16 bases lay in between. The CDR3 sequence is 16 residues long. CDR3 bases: TGTGCCTGGAGTGTAGCGGCCGGGCGAACAACCGGGGAGCTGTTTTTT. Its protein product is CAWSVAAGRTTGELFF.

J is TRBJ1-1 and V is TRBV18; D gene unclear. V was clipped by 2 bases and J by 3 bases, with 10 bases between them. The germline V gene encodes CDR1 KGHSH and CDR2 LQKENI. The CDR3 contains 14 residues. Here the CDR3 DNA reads TGTGCCAGCTCACCAAACCCCACGGACACTGAAGCTTTCTTT. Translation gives CASSPNPTDTEAFF.

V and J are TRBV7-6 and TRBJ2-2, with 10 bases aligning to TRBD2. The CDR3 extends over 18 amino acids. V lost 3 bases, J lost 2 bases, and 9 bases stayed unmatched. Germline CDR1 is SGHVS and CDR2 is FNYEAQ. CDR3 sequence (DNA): TGTGCCAGCAGCTTCGTAGCGGGAGGTCAGACAAACACCGGGGAGCTGTTTTTT. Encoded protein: CASSFVAGGQTNTGELFF. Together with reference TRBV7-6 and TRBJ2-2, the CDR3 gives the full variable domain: GAGVSQSPRYKVTKRGQDVALRCDPISGHVSLYWYRQALGQGPEFLTYFNYEAQQDKSGLPNDRFSAERPEGSISTLTIQRTEQRDSAMYRCASSFVAGGQTNTGELFFGEGSRLTVL.

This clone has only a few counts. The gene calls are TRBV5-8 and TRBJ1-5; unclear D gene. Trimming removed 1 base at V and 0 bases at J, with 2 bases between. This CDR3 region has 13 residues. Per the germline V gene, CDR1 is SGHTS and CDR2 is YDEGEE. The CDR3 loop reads CASSLYSNQPQHF. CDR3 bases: TGTGCCAGCAGCTTGTATAGCAATCAGCCCCAGCATTTT.

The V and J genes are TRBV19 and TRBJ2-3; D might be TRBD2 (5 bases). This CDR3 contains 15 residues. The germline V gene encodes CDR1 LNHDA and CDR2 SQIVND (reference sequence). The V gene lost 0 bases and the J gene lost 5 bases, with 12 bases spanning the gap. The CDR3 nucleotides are TGTGCCAGTAGTATAGAAAGGGTGGCGGGAGATACGCAGTATTTT. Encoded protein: CASSIERVAGDTQYF. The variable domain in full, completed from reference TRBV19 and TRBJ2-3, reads DGGITQSPKYLFRKEGQNVTLSCEQNLNHDAMYWYRQDPGQGLRLIYYSQIVNDFQKGDIAEGYSVSREKKESFPLTVTSAQKNPTAFYLCASSIERVAGDTQYFGPGTRLTVL.

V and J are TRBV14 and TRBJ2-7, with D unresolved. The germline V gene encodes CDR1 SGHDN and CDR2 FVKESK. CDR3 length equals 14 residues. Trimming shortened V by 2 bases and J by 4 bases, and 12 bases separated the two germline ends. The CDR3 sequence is CASSQIGGTYEQYF. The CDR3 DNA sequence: TGTGCCAGCAGCCAAATCGGCGGAACTTACGAGCAGTACTTC.

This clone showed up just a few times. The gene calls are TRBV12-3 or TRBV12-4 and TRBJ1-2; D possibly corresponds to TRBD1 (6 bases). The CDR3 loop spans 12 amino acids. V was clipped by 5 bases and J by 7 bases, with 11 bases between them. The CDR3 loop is CASSPGEGGYTF. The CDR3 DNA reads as TGTGCCAGCAGTCCAGGGGAGGGTGGCTACACCTTC.

CDR3 nucleotide sequence: TGTGCCAGCAGTGACACCAGGGGTTTATCCTACAATGAGCAGTTCTTC. Translation gives CASSDTRGLSYNEQFF. V and J are TRBV6-4 and TRBJ2-1, with D maybe TRBD1 (6 bases). Germline V gene sequence: CDR1 MRHNA, CDR2 SNTAGT. V was cut by 2 bases and J by 1 base, with 12 bases left in between. The CDR3 consists of 16 residues.

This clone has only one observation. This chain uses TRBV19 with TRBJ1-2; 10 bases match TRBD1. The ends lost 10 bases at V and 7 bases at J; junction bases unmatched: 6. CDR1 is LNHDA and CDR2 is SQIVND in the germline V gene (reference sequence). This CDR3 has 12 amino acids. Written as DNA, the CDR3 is TGTGCCACTCTGACAGGGGGCGCTGGCTACACCTTC. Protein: CATLTGGAGYTF. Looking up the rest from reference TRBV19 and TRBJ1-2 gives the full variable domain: DGGITQSPKYLFRKEGQNVTLSCEQNLNHDAMYWYRQDPGQGLRLIYYSQIVNDFQKGDIAEGYSVSREKKESFPLTVTSAQKNPTAFYLCATLTGGAGYTFGSGTRLTVV.

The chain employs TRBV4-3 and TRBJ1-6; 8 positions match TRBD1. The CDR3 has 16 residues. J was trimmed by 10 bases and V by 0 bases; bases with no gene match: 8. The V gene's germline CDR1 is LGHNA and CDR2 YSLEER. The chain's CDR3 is CASSQDRQGLGSPLHF. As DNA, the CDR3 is TGCGCCAGCAGCCAAGACAGACAGGGGTTAGGCTCACCCCTCCACTTT.